This T cell receptor (beta chain) came from a study of metastatic and nonmetastatic thyroid tumors. Background on the study: Comparison of repertoires was carried out across blood and tumor or nodule tissue from malignant and benign thyroid patients. Study conclusions and caveats: Versus benign nodules, malignant thyroid tumors reportedly had significantly higher TCR beta diversity, in blood and tumor.

On this clone itself: Its antigen is unidentified.

Original analysis: Clinicopathological groups supplied CDR3 differences that were used to build a distant-metastasis classifier for papillary thyroid cancer. TCRdb ran MiXCR on the PCR reads. The V and J calls here are based on TCRdb, not the publication. Altogether about 38,000 clones are present, around half being singletons, with the ten largest covering approximately 25%. Every patient was untreated before thyroid surgery. Germline CDR1 SQVTM, CDR2 ANQGSEA. The CDR3 is 14 amino acids. V lost 2 bases and J lost 5, with 15 bases in between. This sequence originates from a male donor with papillary thyroid cancer or a benign thyroid nodule (not recorded which). Some clones in this sample may be carry-over from other donors' samples. V gene TRBV29-1 combines with J gene TRBJ1-1, with D maybe TRBD1 (5 bases). The sample taken for sequencing was tumor tissue. The CDR3 region is CSVELDFGGTEAFF. CDR3 in DNA: TGCAGCGTTGAACTAGACTTCGGGGGGACTGAAGCTTTCTTT.